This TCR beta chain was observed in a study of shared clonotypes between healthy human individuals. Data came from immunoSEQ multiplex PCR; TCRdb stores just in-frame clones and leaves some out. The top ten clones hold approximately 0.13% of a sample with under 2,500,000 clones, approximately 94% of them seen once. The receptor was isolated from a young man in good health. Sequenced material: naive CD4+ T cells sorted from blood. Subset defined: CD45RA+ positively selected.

CDR3 amino acids: CASSPNLITANYGYTF. Here the CDR3 DNA reads TGTGCCAGCAGCCCCAATCTTATTACAGCTAACTATGGCTACACCTTC. V and J are TRBV11-2 and TRBJ1-2; D call uncertain. Germline lookup yields CDR1 SGHAT and CDR2 FQNNGV. V lost 5 bases, J lost 0 bases, and 16 bases lay in between. The CDR3 runs 16 residues.